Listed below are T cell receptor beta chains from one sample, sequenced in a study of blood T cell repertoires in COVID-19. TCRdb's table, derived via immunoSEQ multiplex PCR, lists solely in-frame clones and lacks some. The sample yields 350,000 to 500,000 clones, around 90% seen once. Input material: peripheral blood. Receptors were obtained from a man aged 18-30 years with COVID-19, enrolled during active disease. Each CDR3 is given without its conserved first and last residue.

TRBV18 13 ASSPGLASGNEQF
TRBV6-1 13 ASSERQGHTYEQY
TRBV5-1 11 ASSRTGDSPLH
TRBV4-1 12 ASSQGSLNTEAF
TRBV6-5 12 ASTGELPGNTIY
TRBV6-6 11 ASRNRERVEAF
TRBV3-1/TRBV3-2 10 ASDGGAKTQY
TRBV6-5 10 ASSNGGEPQH
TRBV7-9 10 ASGLGDRETF
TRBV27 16 ASSLRAPRLQGEETQY
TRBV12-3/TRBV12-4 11 ATQAGVGDTQY
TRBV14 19 ASSHFGAVRYRGLNTGELF
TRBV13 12 ASNEQGDAYEQY
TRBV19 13 ASSRTGQAHTEAF
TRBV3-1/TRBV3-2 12 ASSPWGGADTQY
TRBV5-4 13 ASSFETVRRYGYT
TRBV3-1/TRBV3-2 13 ASSQEGTAKETQY
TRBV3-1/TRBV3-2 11 ASSWDSSYGYT
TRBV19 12 ASRLSSGYYEQY
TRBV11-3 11 ASSHRTAYEQY
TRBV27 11 ASSLLAGHEQY
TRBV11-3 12 ASSQTGGGYGYT
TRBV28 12 ASSFRSGRETQY
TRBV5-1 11 ASSSRTGTEAF
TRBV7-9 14 ASSQGGQGPRNEQF
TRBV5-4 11 ASSRTGEGEQY
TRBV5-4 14 ASSLEAGASQETQY
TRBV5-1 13 ASSWQGGGNTEAF
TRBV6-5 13 ASKVSGGQNSPLH
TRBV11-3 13 ASSPTGTGRSEQY
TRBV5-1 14 ASTPGQGAQGGELF
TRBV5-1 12 ASRISTGFTEAF
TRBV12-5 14 ASGLRTGLTGFEAF
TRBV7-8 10 ASSSGQGEQY
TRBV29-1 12 SVGEREIRAEQY
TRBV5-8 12 ATVLRDFQETQY
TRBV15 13 ATSRGDSTTHEAF
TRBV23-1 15 ASSQPPVHSYNSPLH
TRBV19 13 ASTPTGESNQPQH
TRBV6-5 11 ASSRLVGETQY